The 20 T cell receptor beta chains given below trace back to one sample, sequenced in a study of cytomegalovirus exposure and HLA in healthy donors. This PCR relied on a set of 60 Vbeta primers and 13 Jbeta primers. Sequencing used immunoSEQ multiplex PCR; TCRdb keeps in-frame clones, though not all of them. The sample holds about 130,000 clones, 65% to 75% seen once. Sequenced sample: PBMCs. Receptors were obtained from a man between 35 and 55 years old in good health and CMV-seropositive.

The chain employs TRBV2 and TRBJ2-7, with D perhaps TRBD2 (6 bases). V lost 7 bases and J 3 bases, leaving 16 bases between the germline ends. The CDR3 loop spans 14 amino acids. CDR1 and CDR2 from the germline V gene are SNHLY and FYNNEI. CDR3 region: CASIEGWEDYEQYF. CDR3 nucleotides: TGTGCCAGCATCGAGGGGTGGGAGGACTACGAGCAGTACTTC.

This clone has just a few counts. The chain carries TRBV27 and TRBJ2-7, with D unclear. CDR1 MNHEY and CDR2 SMNVEV come from the germline V gene (reference sequence). The CDR3 runs 13 residues. The V and J ends lost 3 bases and 7 bases respectively, with 13 bases between them. Written as DNA, the CDR3 is TGTGCCAGCAGTTTGTCCTACCCCTGGGAGCAGTACTTC. Its protein product is CASSLSYPWEQYF.

The chain combines TRBV6-6 with TRBJ1-6; 11 nucleotides line up with TRBD1. CDR3 size: 15 residues. With V trimmed by 5 bases and J by 8 bases, 5 bases remained unmatched. Germline CDR1 MNHNY, CDR2 SVGAGI (reference sequence). DNA for the CDR3: TGTGCCAGCAGTCTAGGACAGGGGGCGGATTCACCCCTCCACTTT. Protein sequence: CASSLGQGADSPLHF.

For the CDR3, the DNA is TGTGCCAGCAGTGACTTGGGCAGGGACCTAGGCTGGGGAGGTGGCTACACCTTC. It specifies CASSDLGRDLGWGGGYTF. The rearrangement links TRBV2 to TRBJ1-2; D is possibly TRBD1 (5 bases). Trimming took off 3 bases at V and 7 bases at J, with 27 bases between the two ends. Germline V lookup: CDR1 SNHLY, CDR2 FYNNEI. This CDR3 comprises 18 residues.

The gene calls are TRBV2 and TRBJ1-5; tentatively, D is TRBD1 (5 bases). The CDR3 spans 17 residues. Trimming left V 7 bases short and J 4 bases short, with 23 bases between. Germline V gene data show CDR1 as SNHLY and CDR2 as FYNNEI. CDR3 sequence reads: CASKREGPGRLNQPQHF. CDR3 DNA: TGTGCCAGCAAGAGGGAGGGACCGGGACGCCTAAATCAGCCCCAGCATTTT.

The chain couples TRBV5-1 to TRBJ2-1, with a tentative D call TRBD1 (6 bases). Deletions cut 1 base from V and 5 bases from J, with 19 bases between. Germline loops: CDR1 SGHRS, CDR2 YFSETQ. The CDR3 consists of 17 residues. CDR3 sequence reads: CASSLLVTTGIDNEQFF. The CDR3 coding sequence is TGCGCCAGCAGCTTGTTGGTCACAACAGGGATTGACAATGAGCAGTTCTTC.

This rearrangement joins TRBV6-5 to TRBJ1-1; no reliable D call. This CDR3 is built from 16 residues. V was trimmed by 2 bases and J by 0 bases, leaving 13 bases between them. From germline, CDR1 is MNHEY and CDR2 SVGAGI. This chain's CDR3 is CASSYRGLPLNTEAFF. The CDR3 bases are TGTGCCAGCAGTTACCGAGGGCTCCCTCTGAACACTGAAGCTTTCTTT.

This sequence joins TRBV27 and TRBJ2-7, with 10 bases lining up with TRBD2. Germline CDR1 is MNHEY and CDR2 is SMNVEV (reference sequence). The CDR3 has 14 amino acids. Trimming took 3 bases from V and 7 from J; bases not matched to a gene: 6. As DNA, the CDR3 is TGTGCCAGCAGTTTGCTAGCGGGAGTAAGTGAGCAGTACTTC. Its protein is CASSLLAGVSEQYF.

This clone was recorded a few times. The rearrangement links TRBV5-5 to TRBJ2-7, with 7 bases lining up with TRBD2. The CDR3 contains 13 residues. Germline CDR1 SGHKS, CDR2 YYEKEE (reference sequence). The V gene end was trimmed by 4 bases and the J gene end by 2 bases; junction bases not matched to a gene: 3. The CDR3 reads CASSRGVTYEQYF. CDR3 in DNA: TGTGCCAGCAGCCGGGGGGTTACCTACGAGCAGTACTTC. Drawing the rest from reference TRBV5-5 and TRBJ2-7, the complete variable domain is DAGVTQSPTHLIKTRGQQVTLRCSPISGHKSVSWYQQVLGQGPQFIFQYYEKEERGRGNFPDRFSARQFPNYSSELNVNALLLGDSALYLCASSRGVTYEQYFGPGTRLTVT.

The chain uses TRBV7-2 and TRBJ2-7, with TRBD1 matching over 7 bases. The CDR3 sequence is 14 residues long. With V trimmed by 1 base and J by 6 bases, 6 bases remained unmatched. Germline V CDR1 and CDR2: SGHTA, FQGNSA. The CDR3 DNA sequence: TGTGCCAGCAGCTTAGAACGGGACAGTCTCGAGCAGTACTTC. Translating gives CASSLERDSLEQYF. Based on the CDR3 plus reference TRBV7-2 and TRBJ2-7, the full variable domain is GAGVSQSPSNKVTEKGKDVELRCDPISGHTALYWYRQSLGQGLEFLIYFQGNSAPDKSGLPSDRFSAERTGGSVSTLTIQRTQQEDSAVYLCASSLERDSLEQYFGPGTRLTVT.

This chain joins TRBV11-3 and TRBJ2-3; the D gene is possibly TRBD2 (6 bases). Germline loops: CDR1 SGHNT, CDR2 YENEEA. Trimming took 1 base from V and 4 from J, leaving 6 bases between them. The CDR3 spans 13 residues. This CDR3 reads CASSLGRADTQYF. The CDR3 DNA is TGTGCCAGCAGCTTAGGGAGGGCAGATACGCAGTATTTT.

The chain couples TRBV6-6 to TRBJ2-5, with D perhaps TRBD2 (5 bases). The closer fit of TRBJ2-7 to the DNA end suggests the J call may be wrong. The CDR3 is made up of 14 amino acids. The germline V gene encodes CDR1 MNHNY and CDR2 SVGAGI (reference sequence). The CDR3 DNA is TGTGCCAGCACCAAAGAGGGCGTCTCCTACGAGCAGTACTTC. This sequence encodes CASTKEGVSYEQYF.

As DNA, the CDR3 is TGCGCCAGCAGCACAGACAGGGGGCTAGGAACTGAAGCTTTCTTT. Its protein is CASSTDRGLGTEAFF. The genes are TRBV5-1 and TRBJ1-1; 10 bases match TRBD1. CDR3 size: 15 residues. Germline loops: CDR1 SGHRS, CDR2 YFSETQ. With V trimmed by 4 bases and J by 5 bases, 8 bases remained unmatched. Complete variable domain (other parts from reference TRBV5-1 and TRBJ1-1): KAGVTQTPRYLIKTRGQQVTLSCSPISGHRSVSWYQQTPGQGLQFLFEYFSETQRNKGNFPGRFSGRQFSNSRSEMNVSTLELGDSALYLCASSTDRGLGTEAFFGQGTRLTVV.

The V and J genes are TRBV19 and TRBJ2-5; possible D gene TRBD1, 5 bases. The CDR3 runs to 15 residues. Germline-derived CDR1 and CDR2 are LNHDA and SQIVND (reference sequence). The V gene lost 3 bases and the J gene lost 4 bases, with 15 bases spanning the gap. The CDR3 reads CASSMGQGGLETQYF. The CDR3 region has the DNA TGTGCCAGTAGTATGGGGCAGGGTGGTTTAGAGACCCAGTACTTC.

This clone was recorded a few times. The chain links TRBV6-5 to TRBJ2-2; tentatively, D is TRBD2 (6 bases). The V gene lost 2 bases and the J gene lost 5 bases, with 12 bases spanning the gap. The germline V gene has CDR1 MNHEY and CDR2 SVGAGI. This CDR3 is 15 amino acids long. The DNA of the CDR3 is TGTGCCAGCAGTTACCAGGGACTTTCGACCGGGGAGCTGTTTTTT. Encoded protein: CASSYQGLSTGELFF.

In the case of this clone: Sequence at one end of the junction differs from germline and may be a read error. V gene TRBV7-9 combines with J gene TRBJ1-2; D is unresolved. CDR1 and CDR2 from the germline V gene are SEHNR and FQNEAQ (reference sequence). The CDR3 length is 15 residues. The CDR3 spells CSSSSPSVESYGYTF. The CDR3, as DNA: TGTTCCAGCAGCTCCCCCTCCGTTGAGAGCTATGGCTACACCTTC.

The J gene is TRBJ1-5, the V gene TRBV19; the match to TRBD1 covers 8 bases. Trimming at V came to 5 bases and at J to 7 bases, leaving 13 bases not matched to a gene. CDR3 size: 16 residues. Per germline, CDR1 LNHDA and CDR2 SQIVND (reference sequence). The CDR3 nucleotides are TGTGCCAGTAGTCCCAAGACAGGGGCGAAGGGGCAGCCCCAGCATTTT. It specifies CASSPKTGAKGQPQHF.

This rearrangement joins TRBV19 to TRBJ2-7, with 14 nucleotides matching TRBD2. Trimming removed 4 bases from V and 3 bases from J; junction bases left unmatched: 5. Per the germline V gene, CDR1 is LNHDA and CDR2 is SQIVND (reference sequence). This CDR3 is built from 16 residues. The CDR3 is CASSTLTSGGGYEQYF. CDR3 DNA: TGTGCCAGTAGTACCCTGACTAGCGGGGGGGGCTACGAGCAGTACTTC. Variable domain in full (rest from reference TRBV19 and TRBJ2-7): DGGITQSPKYLFRKEGQNVTLSCEQNLNHDAMYWYRQDPGQGLRLIYYSQIVNDFQKGDIAEGYSVSREKKESFPLTVTSAQKNPTAFYLCASSTLTSGGGYEQYFGPGTRLTVT.

The chain joins TRBV5-1 to TRBJ1-3, with 8 bases that match TRBD1. The CDR3 extends over 15 amino acids. Trimming cost V 5 bases and J 0 bases; bases outside gene matches: 4. The V gene's germline CDR1 is SGHRS and CDR2 YFSETQ. The CDR3 region has the DNA TGCGCCAGCAGGGGGACAGGTTTCTCTGGAAACACCATATATTTT. Its translation: CASRGTGFSGNTIYF.

The table lists this clone with a count of one. V gene TRBV5-5 combines with J gene TRBJ1-2, with TRBD1 matching 8 bases. Germline-derived CDR1 and CDR2 are SGHKS and YYEKEE (reference sequence). V shed 4 bases and J 2 bases; nucleotides not matched to a gene: 4. CDR3 size: 14 residues. The CDR3 bases are TGTGCCAGCAGCCGAGACAGGGGAAACTATGGCTACACCTTC. Amino acids: CASSRDRGNYGYTF.